The next 25 T cell receptor beta chains were all read from a single sample in a study of T cell repertoires in cytomegalovirus infection. What these receptors recognize is not known. TCRdb reprocessed the reads with MiXCR, giving one entry per CDR3 protein. The sample contains some 150,000 distinct CDR3 sequences, 32% of which appear only once. The sample consisted of CD8+ T cells from cultured PBMCs, taken from culture after CMV antigen stimulation. These receptors were obtained from a human donor in good health (CMV status not recorded). Some clones in this sample may be carry-over from other donors' samples.

In regard to this clonotype: This CDR3 is missing its conserved last phenylalanine or tryptophan, likely due to a read error. The CDR3 nucleotides read TGTGCCAGCAGCTTAGGGGACGGGGCCTACGAGCAGTACTCC. This gives the protein CASSLGDGAYEQYS. The chain recombines TRBV7-7 with TRBJ2-7, with D tentatively TRBD1 or TRBD2 (5 bases each). Germline V CDR1 and CDR2: SSHAT, FNYEAQ (reference sequence). V gave up 1 base and J gave up 2 bases, with 9 bases separating them. The CDR3 consists of 14 residues.

This chain uses TRBV7-3 with TRBJ2-3; 10 bases match TRBD2. Germline values: CDR1 SGHTA, CDR2 FQGTGA. The junction had 3 bases not matched to a gene; V was cut back by 5 bases and J by 1 base. This CDR3 contains 15 residues. In DNA form, the CDR3 reads TGTGCCAGCAGCCCGGGGACTAGCGGCACAGATACGCAGTATTTT. It translates to CASSPGTSGTDTQYF.

The gene calls are TRBV30 and TRBJ2-7; 12 positions match TRBD2. Germline CDR1 reads GTSNPN; CDR2 reads SVGIG (reference sequence). The CDR3 has 15 residues. Losses at the gene ends were 6 bases for V and 2 bases for J; bases not matched to a gene: 8. This CDR3 is CACTLAGGDPYEQYF. The CDR3 DNA is TGTGCCTGTACTCTAGCGGGGGGGGACCCCTACGAGCAGTACTTC.

The chain links TRBV7-6 to TRBJ2-1; 7 bases map to TRBD2. Trimming removed 5 bases from V and 6 bases from J; junction bases left unmatched: 13. Germline V gene lookup returns CDR1 SGHVS and CDR2 FNYEAQ. The CDR3 extends over 16 amino acids. CDR3 nucleotide sequence: TGTGCCAGCAGCACAAAAAGGGGCGGGGGTGGCAATGAGCAGTTCTTC. Translated, it gives CASSTKRGGGGNEQFF. Complete variable domain (other parts from reference TRBV7-6 and TRBJ2-1): GAGVSQSPRYKVTKRGQDVALRCDPISGHVSLYWYRQALGQGPEFLTYFNYEAQQDKSGLPNDRFSAERPEGSISTLTIQRTEQRDSAMYRCASSTKRGGGGNEQFFGPGTRLTVL.

Details on this clonotype: This could be a read error, since a much larger clone is one nucleotide away. The chain carries TRBV3-1 and TRBJ1-2; 11 bases agree with TRBD1. CDR3 size: 19 residues. Germline loops: CDR1 LGHDT, CDR2 YNNKEL (reference sequence). CDR3 DNA sequence: TGTGGCAGCAGCCAAGTTTTTTTAATGGACAGGGGGCTGTTGGGAGGCTACACCTTC. Its translation: CGSSQVFLMDRGLLGGYTF.

The chain carries TRBV6-8 and TRBJ1-5; D unresolved. The V gene's germline CDR1 is MNHGY and CDR2 SAAAGT. Trimming pared 10 bases from V and 0 bases from J, leaving 13 bases between. The length of the CDR3 is 14 residues. The chain's CDR3 is CAIPGPYSNQPQHF. CDR3 nucleotide sequence: TGTGCCATCCCAGGACCCTATAGCAATCAGCCCCAGCATTTT.

In nucleotides, the CDR3 is TGCAGTGCCTCGGACTTCCTGAGCAATCAGCCCCAGCATTTT. It yields the protein CSASDFLSNQPQHF. The chain employs TRBV20-1 and TRBJ1-5, with D uncertain. Germline CDR1 reads DFQATT; CDR2 reads SNEGSKA (reference sequence). This CDR3 comprises 14 residues. V dropped 6 bases and J dropped 1 base, with 13 bases sitting between them.

The chain couples TRBV27 to TRBJ2-1; D may correspond to TRBD1 or TRBD2 (6 bases each). V lost 6 bases and J lost 9, with 12 bases in between. CDR1 and CDR2 (germline): MNHEY, SMNVEV (reference sequence). The CDR3 spans 12 residues. The CDR3 reads CASSPGAREQFF. In DNA form, the CDR3 reads TGTGCCAGCAGCCCGGGGGCGCGTGAGCAGTTCTTC.

The rearrangement joins TRBV12-3 or TRBV12-4 to TRBJ1-2; D not resolved. Trimming removed 0 bases from V and 6 bases from J, with 11 bases in between. This CDR3 spans 14 amino acids. CDR3 amino acids: CASSLALEWDGYTF. The CDR3 DNA sequence: TGTGCCAGCAGTTTAGCGCTCGAGTGGGATGGCTACACCTTC.

This clonotype has a handful of counts. The V call is TRBV7-2, the J call TRBJ1-1, with no clear D. From germline, CDR1 is SGHTA and CDR2 FQGNSA. The V end was cut by 3 bases, the J end by 4 bases, with 9 bases between. This CDR3 comprises 13 residues. The CDR3 is CASSLLLGTEAFF. CDR3 coding DNA: TGTGCCAGCAGCTTGCTTCTAGGCACTGAAGCTTTCTTT.

This clonotype was observed a single time. This chain connects TRBV6-5 to TRBJ2-5, with unresolved D. Germline CDR1 MNHEY, CDR2 SVGAGI. This CDR3 has 13 residues. Trimming took off 0 bases at V and 5 bases at J, with 7 bases between the two ends. CDR3 DNA: TGTGCCAGCAGTTACTCCCTCCTGGAGACCCAGTACTTC. Amino acid sequence: CASSYSLLETQYF.

A few counts support this clonotype. This chain connects TRBV7-8 to TRBJ2-5, with TRBD1 identical over 9 bases. Germline CDR1 SGHVS, CDR2 FQNEAQ. V shed 4 bases, J shed 1 base, and the junction held 4 bases outside the gene matches. This CDR3 is built from 15 residues. The CDR3 nucleotides read TGTGCCAGCAGCTCGGACAGGGGCAGCCAAGAGACCCAGTACTTC. Protein product: CASSSDRGSQETQYF.

This chain joins TRBV25-1 and TRBJ2-1; D call uncertain. The CDR3 runs 12 residues. Trimming removed 1 base at V and 5 bases at J, with 3 bases between. Germline V gene lookup returns CDR1 MGHDK and CDR2 SYGVNS. The CDR3 here is CASSEWDNEQFF. CDR3 coding DNA: TGTGCCAGCAGTGAATGGGACAATGAGCAGTTCTTC.

This clonotype was detected only a few times. V and J are TRBV7-9 and TRBJ1-1; D gene uncertain. Per germline, CDR1 SEHNR and CDR2 FQNEAQ (reference sequence). There are 16 residues in the CDR3. The V end lost 8 bases, the J end lost 4 bases, and 23 bases lay between the germline ends. The CDR3 DNA is TGTGCCAGCCAATCCCCTCCGAGGAGATCGGTCACTGAAGCTTTCTTT. Protein sequence: CASQSPPRRSVTEAFF. Complete variable domain (other parts from reference TRBV7-9 and TRBJ1-1): DTGVSQNPRHKITKRGQNVTFRCDPISEHNRLYWYRQTLGQGPEFLTYFQNEAQLEKSRLLSDRFSAERPKGSFSTLEIQRTEQGDSAMYLCASQSPPRRSVTEAFFGQGTRLTVV.

This clonotype was counted at least ten times. The V gene is TRBV20-1, the J gene TRBJ2-5; no firm D call. Per germline, CDR1 DFQATT and CDR2 SNEGSKA (reference sequence). CDR3 length: 15 residues. V gave up 0 bases and J gave up 4 bases, with 15 bases separating them. The CDR3 region is CSARDRPSATETQYF. The CDR3 DNA follows: TGCAGTGCTAGAGATCGCCCTTCCGCAACAGAGACCCAGTACTTC.

This clonotype was observed a few times. The V gene is TRBV19, the J gene TRBJ1-5; D possibly corresponds to TRBD1 (5 bases). The V gene's germline CDR1 is LNHDA and CDR2 SQIVND (reference sequence). The CDR3 length is 14 residues. Trimming removed 5 bases from V and 5 bases from J, with 13 bases in between. CDR3 sequence reads: CASSWGNGDQPQHF. For the CDR3, the DNA is TGTGCCAGTAGTTGGGGGAACGGGGATCAGCCCCAGCATTTT.

The J gene is TRBJ2-7, the V gene TRBV6-5; D possibly corresponds to TRBD2 (6 bases). The CDR3 is 15 residues long. With 5 bases removed from V and 3 bases from J, the gap between germline ends came to 17 bases. Germline-derived CDR1 and CDR2 are MNHEY and SVGAGI. In DNA form, the CDR3 reads TGTGCCAGCAGTCCTTTTGCGGGGAGTCACTACGAGCAGTACTTC. This gives the protein CASSPFAGSHYEQYF.

The chain carries TRBV25-1 and TRBJ1-1; 7 nucleotides align to TRBD1. Looked up from germline, CDR1 is MGHDK and CDR2 is SYGVNS. The V segment lost 0 bases and the J segment 6 bases; nucleotides outside the gene matches: 10. The CDR3 consists of 16 residues. CDR3 loop: CASSEYSTGLVAEAFF. The DNA of the CDR3 is TGTGCCAGCAGTGAATACTCGACAGGGCTTGTTGCTGAAGCTTTCTTT.

This clonotype was detected only a few times. CDR3 nucleotides: TGTGCCAGCAAACTCCCCGGCGGCGAAAAACTGTTTTTT. Its protein product is CASKLPGGEKLFF. The chain couples TRBV2 to TRBJ1-4; D gene uncertain. The V and J ends lost 7 bases and 8 bases respectively, with 14 bases between them. Germline assignment: CDR1 SNHLY and CDR2 FYNNEI. The CDR3 runs to 13 residues.

In its sample, this clonotype was seen many times. The chain is built from TRBV7-2 and TRBJ2-7; tentatively, D is TRBD1 or TRBD2 (7 bases each). The CDR3 is 17 residues long. V lost 4 bases, J lost 5 bases, and 24 bases lay in between. Germline V CDR1 and CDR2: SGHTA, FQGNSA. The CDR3 DNA reads as TGTGCCAGCAGCTCCAGCTTCAGGGGGGGCGCCGGGGACGAGCAGTACTTC. Translated: CASSSSFRGGAGDEQYF.

In this sample, this clonotype turned up a few times. The CDR3, as DNA: TGTGCCAGCAGCTCACCGCTTGGGGACAGGAAAAACATTCAGTACTTC. Translation gives CASSSPLGDRKNIQYF. V gene TRBV7-9 combines with J gene TRBJ2-4, with 8 positions matching TRBD1. V lost 4 bases to trimming and J lost 4 bases; unmatched junction nucleotides: 9. The germline V gene encodes CDR1 SEHNR and CDR2 FQNEAQ (reference sequence). CDR3 length: 16 residues. Full variable domain (missing parts from reference TRBV7-9 and TRBJ2-4): DTGVSQNPRHKITKRGQNVTFRCDPISEHNRLYWYRQTLGQGPEFLTYFQNEAQLEKSRLLSDRFSAERPKGSFSTLEIQRTEQGDSAMYLCASSSPLGDRKNIQYFGAGTRLSVL.

This clonotype was seen at least ten times. CDR3 DNA sequence: TGTGCCATCAGTGGGGGGGGGACAGGGGTTTACAATGAGCAGTTCTTC. It specifies CAISGGGTGVYNEQFF. V and J are TRBV10-3 and TRBJ2-1; 10 bases align to TRBD1. This CDR3 comprises 16 residues. Germline trimming cut 4 bases from V and 4 bases from J; bases unmatched to any gene: 7. Germline V gives CDR1 ENHRY, CDR2 SYGVKD.

This clonotype was counted between two and nine times. CDR3 DNA: TGTGCCAGCAGTTTATGGGGAGAGAACACTGAAGCTTTCTTT. It encodes CASSLWGENTEAFF. The rearrangement links TRBV27 to TRBJ1-1; no clear D gene. CDR3 length: 14 residues. With 1 base removed from V and 1 base from J, the gap between germline ends came to 7 bases. Germline CDR1 is MNHEY and CDR2 is SMNVEV (reference sequence).

This chain links TRBV20-1 with TRBJ2-5; 9 nucleotides agree with TRBD1. V dropped 3 bases and J dropped 7; count of bases not matched to a gene: 12. Germline assignment: CDR1 DFQATT and CDR2 SNEGSKA (reference sequence). This CDR3 is 15 amino acids long. The CDR3 region has the DNA TGCAGTGCTAGGGGACAGGGTGAATGGGAAAGGACCCAGTACTTC. It codes for CSARGQGEWERTQYF.

This clonotype was seen ten or more times. This chain joins TRBV7-2 and TRBJ2-3; TRBD1 matches at 7 bases. Germline CDR1 and CDR2: SGHTA and FQGNSA. CDR3 length equals 13 residues. J lost 6 bases, V lost 6 bases, and 6 bases had no gene match. The CDR3 DNA reads as TGTGCCAGCAGTCGACAGGGTGCTGATACGCAGTATTTT. Protein product: CASSRQGADTQYF.